The rows below give T cell receptor beta chains drawn from one sample of a study of pediatric ulcerative colitis. TCRdb keeps only in-frame clones here, not all; method: immunoSEQ multiplex PCR. The sample yields about 36,000 clones, approximately 82% seen once. The source material was blood. These receptors originate from a girl aged 5 to 17 with moderate ulcerative colitis. Both conserved end residues are part of each CDR3. The D gene is left open where the match is weak. Clone size is given for some rows only: seen once, a few or many times, or a class if the clone is expanded.

clone_size: -
d_call: TRBD2
j_call: TRBJ2-1
v_call: TRBV2
cdr3_nt: TGTGCCAAAACCGGGACTAGCGGGGTGAGGGAGCAGTTCTTC
cdr3_aa: CAKTGTSGVREQFF

clone_size: -
d_call: -
j_call: TRBJ2-7
v_call: TRBV21-1
cdr3_nt: TGTGCCAGCAGCAAAGGGCTGGAGCAGTACTTC
cdr3_aa: CASSKGLEQYF

clone_size: -
d_call: TRBD1
j_call: TRBJ1-1
v_call: TRBV28
cdr3_nt: TGTGCCAGCAGTTTCGACTCGACAGGGGGCGGTGGCACTGAAGCTTTCTTT
cdr3_aa: CASSFDSTGGGGTEAFF

clone_size: -
d_call: TRBD2
j_call: TRBJ2-3
v_call: TRBV7-2
cdr3_nt: TGTGCCAGCAGCGGGGGACTAGCGGGGGCGGATACGCAGTATTTT
cdr3_aa: CASSGGLAGADTQYF

clone_size: few
d_call: TRBD1
j_call: TRBJ1-3
v_call: TRBV7-9
cdr3_nt: TGTGCCAGCAGCCCGGGGACAGCTGGAAACACCATATATTTT
cdr3_aa: CASSPGTAGNTIYF

clone_size: -
d_call: TRBD1
j_call: TRBJ2-5
v_call: TRBV28
cdr3_nt: TGTGCCAGCAGGGGGACAGCCAAAGAGACCCAGTACTTC
cdr3_aa: CASRGTAKETQYF

clone_size: -
d_call: -
j_call: TRBJ2-3
v_call: TRBV4-3
cdr3_nt: TGCGCCAGCAGCCAAGATTTGGGTCCTCCTACGCAGTATTTT
cdr3_aa: CASSQDLGPPTQYF

clone_size: once
d_call: -
j_call: TRBJ1-3
v_call: TRBV14
cdr3_nt: TGTGCCAGCAGCCGAGAGGGACTGAACTCTGGAAACACCATATATTTT
cdr3_aa: CASSREGLNSGNTIYF

clone_size: -
d_call: -
j_call: TRBJ1-5
v_call: TRBV2
cdr3_nt: TGTGCCAGCACCGGCGAAATTCGGACAGCTGGCAATCAGCCCCAGCATTTT
cdr3_aa: CASTGEIRTAGNQPQHF

clone_size: -
d_call: -
j_call: TRBJ1-6
v_call: TRBV4-1
cdr3_nt: TGCGCCAGCAGCCTCGGACCCTCGGGGAATTCACCCCTCCACTTT
cdr3_aa: CASSLGPSGNSPLHF

clone_size: -
d_call: -
j_call: TRBJ2-5
v_call: TRBV6-1
cdr3_nt: TGTGCCAGCAGGCCCGTTCGGGAGACCCAGTACTTC
cdr3_aa: CASRPVRETQYF

clone_size: -
d_call: -
j_call: TRBJ1-2
v_call: TRBV7-2
cdr3_nt: TGTGCCAGCAGCCCAGACGGACAGATTAACTATGGCTACACCTTC
cdr3_aa: CASSPDGQINYGYTF

clone_size: -
d_call: -
j_call: TRBJ2-1
v_call: TRBV4-3
cdr3_nt: TGCGCCAGCAGCCAATCAGCAGGGGTCCTGGCCTACAATGAGCAGTTCTTC
cdr3_aa: CASSQSAGVLAYNEQFF

clone_size: -
d_call: -
j_call: TRBJ2-3
v_call: TRBV7-3
cdr3_nt: TGTGCCAGCAGCTTATCGGGGGCAGATACGCAGTATTTT
cdr3_aa: CASSLSGADTQYF

clone_size: once
d_call: -
j_call: TRBJ2-3
v_call: TRBV11-3
cdr3_nt: TGTGCCAGCAGCCCAGGGTTAGAGGGAGATACGCAGTATTTT
cdr3_aa: CASSPGLEGDTQYF

clone_size: -
d_call: -
j_call: TRBJ2-7
v_call: TRBV6-5
cdr3_nt: TGTGCCAGCATCCCCAACAGGCGCTCCTACGAGCAGTACTTC
cdr3_aa: CASIPNRRSYEQYF

clone_size: -
d_call: TRBD2
j_call: TRBJ2-1
v_call: TRBV5-8
cdr3_nt: TGTGCCAGCAGCTGGAGTGCGGGAGGAGTGGTCTTC
cdr3_aa: CASSWSAGGVVF

clone_size: -
d_call: -
j_call: TRBJ2-7
v_call: TRBV7-2
cdr3_nt: TGTGCCAGCAGCTCGGACTCCCGGGAGCAGTACTTC
cdr3_aa: CASSSDSREQYF

clone_size: -
d_call: TRBD2
j_call: TRBJ2-7
v_call: TRBV6-5
cdr3_nt: TGTGCCAGCAGGAGGGAGGGCTCCTACGAGCAGTACTTC
cdr3_aa: CASRREGSYEQYF

clone_size: -
d_call: -
j_call: TRBJ2-3
v_call: TRBV28
cdr3_nt: TGTGCCAGCAGTTTCCAGTCCCACAGTTTAACAGATACGCAGTATTTT
cdr3_aa: CASSFQSHSLTDTQYF

clone_size: -
d_call: -
j_call: TRBJ1-1
v_call: TRBV19
cdr3_nt: TGTGCGTCTTCCCCGGCTGGGGGGGACTGGGAAGCTTTCTTT
cdr3_aa: CASSPAGGDWEAFF

clone_size: -
d_call: -
j_call: TRBJ2-7
v_call: TRBV6-5
cdr3_nt: TGTGCCAGCAGTTACTTTATGGGTTCCCACGAGCAGTACTTC
cdr3_aa: CASSYFMGSHEQYF

clone_size: medium-sized
d_call: -
j_call: TRBJ1-4
v_call: TRBV30
cdr3_nt: TGTGCCTGGAGCGGAGGACAGTCCCAAGAAAAACTGTTTTTT
cdr3_aa: CAWSGGQSQEKLFF

clone_size: -
d_call: TRBD1
j_call: TRBJ2-5
v_call: TRBV5-4
cdr3_nt: TGTGCCAGCAGCTCCTTAGGCGACAGGGAGACCCAAGAGACCCAGTACTTC
cdr3_aa: CASSSLGDRETQETQYF

clone_size: few
d_call: -
j_call: TRBJ1-2
v_call: TRBV30
cdr3_nt: TGTGCCTGGACCCTGATAGGAGGTGGCTACACCTTC
cdr3_aa: CAWTLIGGGYTF

clone_size: -
d_call: -
j_call: TRBJ2-1
v_call: TRBV7-2
cdr3_nt: TGTGCCAGCAGCTCCTCAAGCGGCTTCTTTTCCTACAATGAGCAGTTCTTC
cdr3_aa: CASSSSSGFFSYNEQFF

clone_size: -
d_call: -
j_call: TRBJ1-2
v_call: TRBV4-2
cdr3_nt: TGTGCCAGCAGCCAAGAACTTCAGGGGAACTATGGCTACACCTTC
cdr3_aa: CASSQELQGNYGYTF